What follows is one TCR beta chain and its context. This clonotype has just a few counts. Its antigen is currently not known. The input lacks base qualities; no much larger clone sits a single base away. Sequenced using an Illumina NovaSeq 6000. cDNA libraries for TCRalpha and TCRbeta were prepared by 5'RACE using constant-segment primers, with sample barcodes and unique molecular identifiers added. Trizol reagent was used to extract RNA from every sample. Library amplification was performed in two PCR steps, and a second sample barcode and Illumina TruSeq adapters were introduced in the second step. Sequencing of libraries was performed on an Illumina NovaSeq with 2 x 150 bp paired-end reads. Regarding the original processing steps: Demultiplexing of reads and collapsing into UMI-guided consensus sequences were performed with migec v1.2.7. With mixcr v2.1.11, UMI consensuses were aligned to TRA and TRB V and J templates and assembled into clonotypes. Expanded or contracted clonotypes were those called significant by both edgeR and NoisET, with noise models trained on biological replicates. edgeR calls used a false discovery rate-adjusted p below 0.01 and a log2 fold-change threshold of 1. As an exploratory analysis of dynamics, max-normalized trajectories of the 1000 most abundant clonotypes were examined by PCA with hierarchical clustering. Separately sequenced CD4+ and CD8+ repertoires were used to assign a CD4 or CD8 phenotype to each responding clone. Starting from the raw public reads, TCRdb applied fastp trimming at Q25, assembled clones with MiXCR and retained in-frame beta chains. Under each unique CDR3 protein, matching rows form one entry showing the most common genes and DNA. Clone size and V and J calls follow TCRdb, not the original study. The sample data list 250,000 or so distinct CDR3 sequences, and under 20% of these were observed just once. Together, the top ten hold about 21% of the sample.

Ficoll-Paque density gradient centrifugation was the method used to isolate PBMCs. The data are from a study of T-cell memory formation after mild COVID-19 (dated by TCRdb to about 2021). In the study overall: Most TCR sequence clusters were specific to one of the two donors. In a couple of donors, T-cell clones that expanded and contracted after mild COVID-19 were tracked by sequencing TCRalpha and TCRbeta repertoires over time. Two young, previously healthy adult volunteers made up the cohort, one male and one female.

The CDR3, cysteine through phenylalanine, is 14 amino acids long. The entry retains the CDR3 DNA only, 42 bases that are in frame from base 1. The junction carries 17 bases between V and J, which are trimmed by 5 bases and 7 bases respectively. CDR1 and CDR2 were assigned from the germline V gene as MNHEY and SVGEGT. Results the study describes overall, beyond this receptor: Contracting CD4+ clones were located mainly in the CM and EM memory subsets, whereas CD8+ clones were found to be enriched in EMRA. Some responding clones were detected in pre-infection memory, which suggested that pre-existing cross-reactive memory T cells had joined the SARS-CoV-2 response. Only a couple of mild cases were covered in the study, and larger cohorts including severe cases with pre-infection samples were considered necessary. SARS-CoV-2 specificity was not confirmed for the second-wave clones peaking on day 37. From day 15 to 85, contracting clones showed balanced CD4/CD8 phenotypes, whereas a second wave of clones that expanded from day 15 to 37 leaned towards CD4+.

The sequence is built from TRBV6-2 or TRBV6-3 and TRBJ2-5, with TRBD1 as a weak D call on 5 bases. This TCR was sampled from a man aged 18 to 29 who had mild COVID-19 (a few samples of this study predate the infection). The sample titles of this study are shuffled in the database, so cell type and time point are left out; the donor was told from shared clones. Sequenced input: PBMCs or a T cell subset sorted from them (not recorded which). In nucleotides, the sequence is TGTGCCAGCAGTGACCCGCGACAGATGTGGACCCAGTACTTC. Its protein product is CASSDPRQMWTQYF.